A single sample gave rise to the 25 T cell receptor beta chains below, sequenced in a study of cytomegalovirus exposure and HLA in healthy donors. In the PCR, 60 Vbeta and 13 Jbeta primers were used. Assay: immunoSEQ multiplex PCR; the TCRdb copy retains only in-frame clones and omits some. The sample has roughly 180,000 clones; about four fifths are singletons. The specimen was PBMCs. These receptors originate from a woman under 40 in good health and CMV-seropositive.

The J gene is TRBJ2-7, the V gene TRBV2, with D tentatively TRBD2 (6 bases). Trimming took 1 base from V and 2 from J, leaving 12 bases between them. The CDR3 consists of 15 residues. Germline lookup yields CDR1 SNHLY and CDR2 FYNNEI. The CDR3 here is CASSEGERVTYEQYF. The CDR3 nucleotides read TGTGCCAGCAGTGAAGGGGAGCGGGTAACCTACGAGCAGTACTTC.

J is TRBJ2-3 and V is TRBV27; possible D gene TRBD2, 6 bases. The CDR3 runs to 14 residues. CDR1 and CDR2 (germline): MNHEY, SMNVEV (reference sequence). Trimming pared 0 bases from V and 5 bases from J, leaving 9 bases between. The CDR3 loop is CASSLSLAKDTQYF. In DNA form, the CDR3 reads TGTGCCAGCAGTTTATCACTAGCTAAAGATACGCAGTATTTT.

This chain uses TRBV27 with TRBJ1-1; possibly TRBD1 for D (5 bases). The ends were cut back, 1 base at V and 6 bases at J, with 12 bases in the middle. The CDR3 runs to 14 residues. CDR1 MNHEY and CDR2 SMNVEV come from the germline V gene (reference sequence). CDR3 nucleotides: TGTGCCAGCAGTTTATTCGGGGGGGGATCTGAAGCTTTCTTT. This codes for CASSLFGGGSEAFF.

Regarding this clone: The conserved phenylalanine or tryptophan normally closing the CDR3 is absent here, so this likely arose from a read error. The genes are TRBV6-5 and TRBJ1-1; TRBD1 aligns across 8 bases. Looked up from germline, CDR1 is MNHEY and CDR2 is SVGAGI. CDR3 size: 14 residues. Unmatched junction bases numbered 4, after V lost 1 base and J lost 6 bases. The CDR3 DNA sequence: TGTGCCAGCAGTTACTACAGGGGGTACTCTGAAGCTTTCTCT. Protein product: CASSYYRGYSEAFS.

In this sample, this clone turned up once. The rearrangement links TRBV4-1 to TRBJ2-7; 11 nucleotides line up with TRBD2. J lost 2 bases, V lost 6 bases, and 9 bases had no gene match. In germline, CDR1 is MGHRA, CDR2 YSYEKL. The CDR3 runs to 16 residues. The CDR3 loop reads CASSREGLAGPYEQYF. The CDR3 DNA reads as TGCGCCAGCAGTCGAGAAGGACTAGCGGGCCCCTACGAGCAGTACTTC.

This chain joins TRBV25-1 and TRBJ2-5, with D perhaps matching TRBD1 (7 bases). Germline CDR1 MGHDK, CDR2 SYGVNS. This CDR3 has 15 residues. Trimming shortened V by 10 bases and J by 1 base, and 19 bases separated the two germline ends. In DNA, the CDR3 is TGTGCCACTTCCAGGGGGGTAAGCTCCCAAGAGACCCAGTACTTC. As protein: CATSRGVSSQETQYF. The full variable domain, in which reference TRBV25-1 and TRBJ2-5 provide the parts outside the CDR3, is EADIYQTPRYLVIGTGKKITLECSQTMGHDKMYWYQQDPGMELHLIHYSYGVNSTEKGDLSSESTVSRIRTEHFPLTLESARPSHTSQYLCATSRGVSSQETQYFGPGTRLLVL.

V usage is TRBV5-6 and J usage is TRBJ1-6; TRBD1 matches 8 bases. Germline CDR1 and CDR2: SGHDT and YYEEEE. The CDR3 is 14 residues long. After removal of 5 bases from V and 10 bases from J, the junction contained 8 bases not matched to a gene. The CDR3 loop reads CASSKTGVVSPLHF. For the CDR3, the DNA is TGTGCCAGCAGTAAGACAGGGGTGGTCTCACCCCTCCACTTT.

V and J are TRBV6-5 and TRBJ1-5, with a weak D call TRBD1 (5 bases). The CDR3 loop spans 15 amino acids. V was pared by 5 bases and J by 7 bases, with 18 bases between. Germline V gene data show CDR1 as MNHEY and CDR2 as SVGAGI. The CDR3 DNA reads TGTGCCAGCAGTCCGGGTGGGGGGAGGGAGCAGCCCCAGCATTTT. Translation gives CASSPGGGREQPQHF.

The chain uses TRBV27 and TRBJ1-3, with D tentatively TRBD1 (5 bases). The V gene's germline CDR1 is MNHEY and CDR2 SMNVEV (reference sequence). Trimming removed 3 bases at V and 4 bases at J, with 10 bases between. CDR3 length: 14 amino acids. The CDR3 here is CASSFAGPGNTIYF. CDR3 DNA sequence: TGTGCCAGCAGTTTCGCAGGGCCAGGAAACACCATATATTTT.

The chain links TRBV28 to TRBJ1-2; TRBD1 might be the D (5 bases). The V gene lost 1 base and the J gene lost 6 bases, with 9 bases spanning the gap. Germline V gene data show CDR1 as MDHEN and CDR2 as SYDVKM. This CDR3 spans 13 amino acids. The chain's CDR3 is CASSLLTGDGYTF. The DNA for the CDR3 is TGTGCCAGCAGTTTATTGACGGGGGATGGCTACACCTTC.

This clone has more than one count but fewer than ten. The V call is TRBV6-4, the J call TRBJ1-2; D is uncertain. Per germline, CDR1 MRHNA and CDR2 SNTAGT. Trimming pared 0 bases from V and 5 bases from J, leaving 7 bases between. The CDR3 spans 13 residues. The CDR3 DNA is TGTGCCAGCAGTGACTCGCGTTCTTATGGCTACACCTTC. Encoded protein: CASSDSRSYGYTF.

The chain combines TRBV10-3 with TRBJ2-1; D is perhaps TRBD2 (5 bases). The CDR3 has 13 amino acids. Trimming left V 6 bases short and J 6 bases short, with 12 bases between. Germline V CDR1 and CDR2: ENHRY, SYGVKD. CDR3 amino acids: CAIRGGSGNEQFF. The CDR3 DNA is TGTGCCATCAGGGGCGGGTCAGGCAATGAGCAGTTCTTC.

This clone was observed a handful of times. This sequence joins TRBV5-3 and TRBJ2-2; D is perhaps TRBD2 (5 bases). TRBV5-3 is designated an ORF whose function remains uncertain. This CDR3 has 15 amino acids. The V gene lost 3 bases and the J gene lost 6 bases, with 15 bases spanning the gap. The CDR3 here is CARSCPRGSAGELFF. DNA of the CDR3: TGTGCCAGAAGCTGCCCTCGGGGTTCTGCCGGGGAGCTGTTTTTT.

The chain carries TRBV2 and TRBJ2-3, with D possibly being TRBD2 (5 bases). V was shortened by 5 bases and J by 0 bases, with 12 bases between the two germline ends. In germline, CDR1 is SNHLY, CDR2 FYNNEI. This CDR3 spans 15 amino acids. The CDR3, as DNA: TGTGCCAGCAGTATTTTAGCGACCAGCACAGATACGCAGTATTTT. It encodes CASSILATSTDTQYF. Full variable domain (outside the CDR3, taken from reference TRBV2 and TRBJ2-3): EPEVTQTPSHQVTQMGQEVILRCVPISNHLYFYWYRQILGQKVEFLVSFYNNEISEKSEIFDDQFSVERPDGSNFTLKIRSTKLEDSAMYFCASSILATSTDTQYFGPGTRLTVL.

This clone was picked up a small number of times. The rearrangement links TRBV4-1 to TRBJ2-7; D gene uncertain. The CDR3 runs 13 residues. The ends were cut back, 5 bases at V and 2 bases at J, with 10 bases in the middle. Germline CDR1 MGHRA, CDR2 YSYEKL. The CDR3 region is CASSGIGTYEQYF. CDR3 DNA sequence: TGCGCCAGCAGCGGTATCGGTACCTACGAGCAGTACTTC.

The chain combines TRBV28 with TRBJ2-7, with TRBD2 as a possible D gene (5 bases). Between the trimmed V and J ends, which lost 1 base and 12 bases, there was a span of 13 bases. Germline values: CDR1 MDHEN, CDR2 SYDVKM. This CDR3 has 12 residues. CDR3 sequence (DNA): TGTGCCAGCAGTTTATATTTGGGGAGTCCGTACTTC. Translated: CASSLYLGSPYF.

This clone was observed a single time. This chain links TRBV5-1 with TRBJ2-1; 12 nucleotides line up with TRBD2. CDR1 is SGHRS and CDR2 is YFSETQ in the germline V gene. With V trimmed by 7 bases and J by 0 bases, 5 bases remained unmatched. The CDR3 has 16 amino acids. In DNA form, the CDR3 reads TGCGCCAGCGAAAGGACTAGCGGGACCTCCTACAATGAGCAGTTCTTC. Amino acid sequence: CASERTSGTSYNEQFF.

The chain links TRBV7-9 to TRBJ2-1; D call uncertain. The germline V gene has CDR1 SEHNR and CDR2 FQNEAQ (reference sequence). The CDR3 runs to 12 residues. V was clipped by 4 bases and J by 4 bases, with 5 bases between them. The CDR3 here is CASSSVYNEQFF. Here the CDR3 DNA reads TGTGCCAGCAGCTCGGTATACAATGAGCAGTTCTTC.

This chain joins TRBV5-1 and TRBJ1-6, with D hard to call. CDR1 is SGHRS and CDR2 is YFSETQ in the germline V gene. The CDR3 runs 15 residues. The V end lost 1 base, the J end lost 6 bases, and 11 bases lay between the germline ends. This chain's CDR3 is CASSLSSTANSPLHF. DNA of the CDR3: TGCGCCAGCAGCTTGTCATCTACAGCTAATTCACCCCTCCACTTT.

This chain joins TRBV2 and TRBJ2-5; 10 nucleotides agree with TRBD1. This CDR3 contains 15 residues. Germline V gene lookup returns CDR1 SNHLY and CDR2 FYNNEI. Trimming took 6 bases from V and 5 from J; bases not matched to a gene: 9. The CDR3 is CASSEDRGLGETQYF. The CDR3 bases are TGTGCCAGCAGCGAGGACAGGGGGTTGGGGGAGACCCAGTACTTC.

CDR3 bases: TGTGCCAGCAGCCAAGATGCGACAGGGGGGAATTCACCCCTCCACTTT. It codes for CASSQDATGGNSPLHF. The chain joins TRBV4-2 to TRBJ1-6; 9 bases align to TRBD1. J gave up 7 bases and V 0 bases, and 4 bases lay outside the gene matches. This CDR3 region has 16 residues. Looked up from germline, CDR1 is LGHNA and CDR2 is YNFKEQ.

The chain combines TRBV5-1 with TRBJ2-2; 7 bases are shared with TRBD1. The junction had 10 bases not matched to a gene; V was cut back by 0 bases and J by 5 bases. This CDR3 is 17 amino acids long. The germline V gene encodes CDR1 SGHRS and CDR2 YFSETQ. CDR3 region: CASSLAPDRKRTGELFF. CDR3 nucleotide sequence: TGCGCCAGCAGCTTGGCCCCGGACAGGAAAAGGACCGGGGAGCTGTTTTTT.

The chain links TRBV14 to TRBJ1-2, with 8 bases identical to TRBD1. There are 14 residues in the CDR3. Germline V gene sequence: CDR1 SGHDN, CDR2 FVKESK. J was trimmed by 3 bases and V by 4 bases; bases with no gene match: 4. CDR3 sequence: CASSRTGTYYGYTF. In nucleotides, the CDR3 is TGTGCCAGCAGCCGGACAGGGACCTACTATGGCTACACCTTC.

This chain links TRBV7-9 with TRBJ1-1, with D possibly being TRBD1 (6 bases). Germline CDR1 and CDR2: SEHNR and FQNEAQ (reference sequence). The CDR3 consists of 16 residues. Trimming stripped 5 bases from V and 4 bases from J, with 20 bases between. CDR3 loop: CASSLTVGASGTEAFF. CDR3 coding DNA: TGTGCCAGCAGCCTCACAGTGGGGGCCTCGGGCACTGAAGCTTTCTTT.

The chain uses TRBV4-1 and TRBJ2-5; a possible D gene is TRBD2 (7 bases). Germline values: CDR1 MGHRA, CDR2 YSYEKL. The CDR3 is made up of 15 amino acids. The V gene lost 3 bases and the J gene lost 10 bases, with 21 bases spanning the gap. DNA for the CDR3: TGCGCCAGCAGCCACCCCTGGGGGCGCGGGAGTGTCCAGTACTTC. Translating it yields CASSHPWGRGSVQYF.